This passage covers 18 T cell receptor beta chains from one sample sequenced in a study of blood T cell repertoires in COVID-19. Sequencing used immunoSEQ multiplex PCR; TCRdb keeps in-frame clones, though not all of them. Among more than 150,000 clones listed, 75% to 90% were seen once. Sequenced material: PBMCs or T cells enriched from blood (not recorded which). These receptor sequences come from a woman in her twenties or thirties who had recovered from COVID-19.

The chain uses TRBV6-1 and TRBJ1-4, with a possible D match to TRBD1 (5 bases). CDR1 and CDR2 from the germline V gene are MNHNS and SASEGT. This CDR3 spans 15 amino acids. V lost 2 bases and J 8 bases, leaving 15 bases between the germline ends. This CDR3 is CASSERGEGGEKLFF. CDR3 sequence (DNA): TGTGCCAGCAGTGAACGGGGGGAAGGAGGCGAAAAACTGTTTTTT.

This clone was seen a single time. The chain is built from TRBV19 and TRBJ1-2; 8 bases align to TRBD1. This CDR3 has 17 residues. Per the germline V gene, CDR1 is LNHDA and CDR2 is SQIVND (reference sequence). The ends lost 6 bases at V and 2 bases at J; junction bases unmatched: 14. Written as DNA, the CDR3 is TGTGCCAGTAGGTCCGGGCAGGGGGCGAAAGTGAACTATGGCTACACCTTC. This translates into CASRSGQGAKVNYGYTF.

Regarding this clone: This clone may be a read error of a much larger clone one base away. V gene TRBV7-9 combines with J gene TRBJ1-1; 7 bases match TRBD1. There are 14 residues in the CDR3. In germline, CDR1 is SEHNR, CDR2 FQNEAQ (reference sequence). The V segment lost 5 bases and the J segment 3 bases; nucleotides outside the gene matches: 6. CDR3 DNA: TGTGCCAGCAGCAATGGACAGGAAGACACTGAAGCTTTCTTT. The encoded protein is CASSNGQEDTEAFF.

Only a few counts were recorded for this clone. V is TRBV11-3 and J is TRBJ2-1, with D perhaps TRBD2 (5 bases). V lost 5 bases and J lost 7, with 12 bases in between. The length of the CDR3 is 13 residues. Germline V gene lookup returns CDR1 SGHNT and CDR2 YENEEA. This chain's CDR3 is CASSEGSQNEQFF. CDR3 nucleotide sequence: TGTGCCAGCAGCGAGGGTAGTCAGAATGAGCAGTTCTTC.

CDR3 coding DNA: TGTGCCAGCAGAGGGGATTCTTCTGAAGCTTTCTTT. It is translated as CASRGDSSEAFF. This chain links TRBV9 with TRBJ1-1; D is possibly TRBD1 (5 bases). Germline V gives CDR1 SGDLS, CDR2 YYNGEE. The CDR3 consists of 12 residues. V lost 5 bases and J lost 6, with 11 bases in between.

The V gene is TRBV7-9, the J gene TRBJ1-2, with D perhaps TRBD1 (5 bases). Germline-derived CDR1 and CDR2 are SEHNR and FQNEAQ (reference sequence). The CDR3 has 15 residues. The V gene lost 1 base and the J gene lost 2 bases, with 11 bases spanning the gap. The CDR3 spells CASSLGAQENYGYTF. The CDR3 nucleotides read TGTGCCAGCAGCTTAGGGGCACAGGAGAACTATGGCTACACCTTC. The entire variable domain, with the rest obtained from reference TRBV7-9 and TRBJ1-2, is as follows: DTGVSQNPRHKITKRGQNVTFRCDPISEHNRLYWYRQTLGQGPEFLTYFQNEAQLEKSRLLSDRFSAERPKGSFSTLEIQRTEQGDSAMYLCASSLGAQENYGYTFGSGTRLTVV.

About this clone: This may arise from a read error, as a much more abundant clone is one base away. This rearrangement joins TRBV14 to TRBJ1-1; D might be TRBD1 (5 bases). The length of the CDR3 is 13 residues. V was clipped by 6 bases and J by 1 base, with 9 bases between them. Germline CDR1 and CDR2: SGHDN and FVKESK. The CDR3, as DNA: TGTGCCAGCAGTCAGACAGCGAACACTGAAGCTTTCTTT. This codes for CASSQTANTEAFF. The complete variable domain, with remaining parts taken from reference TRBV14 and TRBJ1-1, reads EAGVTQFPSHSVIEKGQTVTLRCDPISGHDNLYWYRRVMGKEIKFLLHFVKESKQDESGMPNNRFLAERTGGTYSTLKVQPAELEDSGVYFCASSQTANTEAFFGQGTRLTVV.

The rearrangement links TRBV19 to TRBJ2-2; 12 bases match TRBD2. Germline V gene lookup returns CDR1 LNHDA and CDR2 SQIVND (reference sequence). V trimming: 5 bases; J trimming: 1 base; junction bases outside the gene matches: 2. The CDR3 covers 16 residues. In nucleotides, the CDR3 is TGTGCCAGTAGTTCTAGCGGGGGGGTGAACACCGGGGAGCTGTTTTTT. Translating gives CASSSSGGVNTGELFF.

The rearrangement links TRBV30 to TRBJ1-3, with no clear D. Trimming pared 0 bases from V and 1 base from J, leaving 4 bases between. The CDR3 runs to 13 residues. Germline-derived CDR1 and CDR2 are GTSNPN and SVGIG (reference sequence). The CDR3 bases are TGTGCCTGGAGTGTTTATTCTGGAAACACCATATATTTT. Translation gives CAWSVYSGNTIYF.

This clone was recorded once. In nucleotides, the CDR3 is TGTGCCAGCAGTGACCTCCCGGGAGGTGAAAAACTGTTTTTT. Protein sequence: CASSDLPGGEKLFF. V and J are TRBV2 and TRBJ1-4; D is unclear. Trimming removed 3 bases at V and 7 bases at J, with 12 bases between. CDR1 and CDR2 from the germline V gene are SNHLY and FYNNEI. The CDR3 sequence is 14 residues long.

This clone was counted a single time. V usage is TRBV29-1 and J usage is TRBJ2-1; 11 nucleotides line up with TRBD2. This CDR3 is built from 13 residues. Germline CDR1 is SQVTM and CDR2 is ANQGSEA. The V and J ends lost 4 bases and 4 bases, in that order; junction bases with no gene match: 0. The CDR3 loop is CSVGLAGYNEQFF. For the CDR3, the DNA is TGCAGCGTTGGACTAGCGGGGTACAATGAGCAGTTCTTC.

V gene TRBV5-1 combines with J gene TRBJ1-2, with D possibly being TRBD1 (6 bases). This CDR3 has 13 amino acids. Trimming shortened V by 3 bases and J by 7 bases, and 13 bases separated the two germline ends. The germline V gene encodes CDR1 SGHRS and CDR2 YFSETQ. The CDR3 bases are TGCGCCAGCAGCTCAGCAGGGGCGAGTGGCTACACCTTC. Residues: CASSSAGASGYTF.

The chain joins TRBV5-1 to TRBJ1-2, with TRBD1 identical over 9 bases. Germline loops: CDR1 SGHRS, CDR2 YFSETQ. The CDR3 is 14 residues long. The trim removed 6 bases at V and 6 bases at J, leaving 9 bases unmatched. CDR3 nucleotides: TGCGCCAGCAAGTTCTGGGACAGGGTGGATGGCTACACCTTC. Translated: CASKFWDRVDGYTF.

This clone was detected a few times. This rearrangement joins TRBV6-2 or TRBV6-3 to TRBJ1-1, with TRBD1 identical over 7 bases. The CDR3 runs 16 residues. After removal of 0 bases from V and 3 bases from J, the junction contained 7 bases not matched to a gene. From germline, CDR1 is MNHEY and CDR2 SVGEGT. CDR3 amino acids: CASSYSAGDSDTEAFF. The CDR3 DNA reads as TGTGCCAGCAGTTACTCAGCCGGGGACAGTGACACTGAAGCTTTCTTT.

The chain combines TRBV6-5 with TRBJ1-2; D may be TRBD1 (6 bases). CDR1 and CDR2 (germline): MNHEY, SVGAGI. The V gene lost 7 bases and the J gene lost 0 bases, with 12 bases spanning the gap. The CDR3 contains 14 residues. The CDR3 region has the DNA TGTGCCAGCACAGCGGGACACCCTAACTATGGCTACACCTTC. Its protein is CASTAGHPNYGYTF.

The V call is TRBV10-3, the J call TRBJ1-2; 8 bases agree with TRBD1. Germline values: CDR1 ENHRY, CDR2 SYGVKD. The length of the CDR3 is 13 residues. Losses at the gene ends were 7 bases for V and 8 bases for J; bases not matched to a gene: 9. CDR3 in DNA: TGTGCCATCACCTCGGACAGGGCAGAGGGCTACACCTTC. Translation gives CAITSDRAEGYTF.

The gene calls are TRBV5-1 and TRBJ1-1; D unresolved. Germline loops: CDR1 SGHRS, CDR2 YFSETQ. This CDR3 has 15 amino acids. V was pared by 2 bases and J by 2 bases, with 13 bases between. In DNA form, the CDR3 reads TGCGCCAGCAGCTTTTCAGTTAGCCCAAACACTGAAGCTTTCTTT. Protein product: CASSFSVSPNTEAFF.

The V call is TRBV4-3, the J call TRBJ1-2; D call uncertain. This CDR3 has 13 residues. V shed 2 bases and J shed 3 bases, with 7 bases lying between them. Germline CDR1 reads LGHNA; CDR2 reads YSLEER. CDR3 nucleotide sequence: TGCGCCAGCAGCCAACGACTTGACTATGGCTACACCTTC. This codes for CASSQRLDYGYTF.